The 13 T cell receptor beta chains presented below share a single source sample, sequenced in a study of Ad26.COV2.S vaccination and SARS-CoV-2 variants. Assay used: immunoSEQ multiplex PCR; TCRdb lists only in-frame clones, some missing. The table lists 300,000 to 400,000 clones, around nine tenths of them singletons. As to treatment: some 20 received Ad26.COV2.S at low or high dose, single or two shots; several received placebo; per-sample allocation not given. Specimen acquisition occurred on day 63 following the initial vaccine or placebo injection. Sequenced material: peripheral blood, taken in a trial of Ad26.COV2.S vaccine versus placebo. The receptors were sampled from a person aged 18 to 65 who received the Ad26.COV2.S COVID-19 vaccine or a placebo.

The V and J genes are TRBV7-9 and TRBJ1-2; D is perhaps TRBD1 (5 bases). The CDR3 runs to 13 residues. Germline lookup yields CDR1 SEHNR and CDR2 FQNEAQ (reference sequence). Trimming pared 3 bases from V and 1 base from J, leaving 6 bases between. CDR3 in amino acids: CASSFDSNYGYTF. CDR3 DNA sequence: TGTGCCAGCAGCTTTGACAGTAACTATGGCTACACCTTC.

V gene TRBV6-1 combines with J gene TRBJ1-3; no firm D call. CDR3 length: 14 residues. Germline V CDR1 and CDR2: MNHNS, SASEGT. Trimming stripped 3 bases from V and 8 bases from J, with 14 bases between. In DNA form, the CDR3 reads TGTGCCAGCAGTGATCGGACCCACGGAGACACCATATATTTT. It yields the protein CASSDRTHGDTIYF.

This chain joins TRBV5-4 and TRBJ1-1; the match to TRBD1 covers 10 bases. V shed 3 bases and J 0 bases; nucleotides not matched to a gene: 5. This CDR3 has 16 residues. Germline-derived CDR1 and CDR2 are SGHNT and YYREEE (reference sequence). This CDR3 reads CASSYRTGGMNTEAFF. Written as DNA, the CDR3 is TGTGCCAGCAGCTACCGGACAGGGGGGATGAACACTGAAGCTTTCTTT.

This clone was counted once. This chain links TRBV6-5 with TRBJ2-7, with 9 positions matching TRBD1. The CDR3 covers 13 residues. From germline, CDR1 is MNHEY and CDR2 SVGAGI. Trimming cost V 10 bases and J 2 bases; bases outside gene matches: 6. DNA of the CDR3: TGTGCCACGGCCGGGACAGGGCCCTACGAGCAGTACTTC. Encoded protein: CATAGTGPYEQYF.

The genes are TRBV20-1 and TRBJ2-3; D might be TRBD2 (5 bases). Germline V gene sequence: CDR1 DFQATT, CDR2 SNEGSKA (reference sequence). The CDR3 runs 17 residues. Deletions cut 3 bases from V and 5 bases from J, with 24 bases between. The CDR3 reads CSASVFRTQRGQDTQYF. The CDR3 coding sequence is TGCAGTGCTAGTGTTTTTCGGACTCAACGGGGTCAAGATACGCAGTATTTT.

J is TRBJ1-1 and V is TRBV5-6; 7 bases match TRBD1. Germline V gene data show CDR1 as SGHDT and CDR2 as YYEEEE. This CDR3 comprises 14 residues. V lost 5 bases and J lost 4; bases outside the gene matches: 8. The DNA of the CDR3 is TGTGCCAGCAGATTGACAGGGACGGGCACTGAAGCTTTCTTT. Its protein product is CASRLTGTGTEAFF.

CDR3 protein: CASSPQGNTEAFF. DNA of the CDR3: TGTGCCAGCAGCCCCCAGGGTAACACTGAAGCTTTCTTT. This chain links TRBV7-6 with TRBJ1-1; TRBD1 might be the D (5 bases). The V gene's germline CDR1 is SGHVS and CDR2 FNYEAQ. This CDR3 has 13 amino acids. V was trimmed by 5 bases and J by 2 bases, leaving 9 bases between them.

The chain links TRBV9 to TRBJ1-1; no definite D call. The germline V gene encodes CDR1 SGDLS and CDR2 YYNGEE. This CDR3 is built from 13 residues. V dropped 0 bases and J dropped 3 bases, with 6 bases sitting between them. The CDR3 nucleotides are TGTGCCAGCAGCGTAGTCTCGGACACTGAAGCTTTCTTT. Translated: CASSVVSDTEAFF.

The CDR3 nucleotides are TGTGCCAGCAGTTTCACCCGACTGACTCGCGGGGATACGCAGTATTTT. Translated: CASSFTRLTRGDTQYF. The chain employs TRBV6-5 and TRBJ2-3; D might be TRBD2 (5 bases). The CDR3 has 16 residues. V shed 4 bases and J shed 6 bases, with 20 bases lying between them. The V gene's germline CDR1 is MNHEY and CDR2 SVGAGI.

The chain is built from TRBV5-8 and TRBJ1-6; D ambiguous. The CDR3 spans 12 residues. Per the germline V gene, CDR1 is SGHTS and CDR2 is YDEGEE. V lost 3 bases and J 7 bases, leaving 5 bases between the germline ends. The CDR3, as DNA: TGTGCCAGCAGCTGGAGAAATTCACCCCTCCACTTT. Amino acid sequence: CASSWRNSPLHF.

The CDR3 DNA follows: TGTGCCAGCTCCCCCGTATTGCGCGAGCAGTACTTC. Protein product: CASSPVLREQYF. The chain links TRBV18 to TRBJ2-7; D unclear. The germline V gene encodes CDR1 KGHSH and CDR2 LQKENI. V lost 6 bases and J lost 6, with 12 bases in between. The CDR3 covers 12 residues.

This clone was detected a few times. The rearrangement joins TRBV5-6 to TRBJ1-1, with D perhaps matching TRBD1 (6 bases). The length of the CDR3 is 17 residues. V was pared by 0 bases and J by 0 bases, with 15 bases between. Looked up from germline, CDR1 is SGHDT and CDR2 is YYEEEE. The CDR3 DNA is TGTGCCAGCAGCTTGGGCCAGGGGAGGTCGATGAACACTGAAGCTTTCTTT. Translation gives CASSLGQGRSMNTEAFF.

This clone was recorded once. The CDR3 nucleotides read TGTGCCAGCAGCAAGGGAGGGCGGGGCACCGGGGAGCTGTTTTTT. This encodes CASSKGGRGTGELFF. The chain couples TRBV7-3 to TRBJ2-2; 7 bases align to TRBD2. From germline, CDR1 is SGHTA and CDR2 FQGTGA. The V gene end was trimmed by 5 bases and the J gene end by 4 bases; junction bases not matched to a gene: 7. CDR3 length: 15 residues.